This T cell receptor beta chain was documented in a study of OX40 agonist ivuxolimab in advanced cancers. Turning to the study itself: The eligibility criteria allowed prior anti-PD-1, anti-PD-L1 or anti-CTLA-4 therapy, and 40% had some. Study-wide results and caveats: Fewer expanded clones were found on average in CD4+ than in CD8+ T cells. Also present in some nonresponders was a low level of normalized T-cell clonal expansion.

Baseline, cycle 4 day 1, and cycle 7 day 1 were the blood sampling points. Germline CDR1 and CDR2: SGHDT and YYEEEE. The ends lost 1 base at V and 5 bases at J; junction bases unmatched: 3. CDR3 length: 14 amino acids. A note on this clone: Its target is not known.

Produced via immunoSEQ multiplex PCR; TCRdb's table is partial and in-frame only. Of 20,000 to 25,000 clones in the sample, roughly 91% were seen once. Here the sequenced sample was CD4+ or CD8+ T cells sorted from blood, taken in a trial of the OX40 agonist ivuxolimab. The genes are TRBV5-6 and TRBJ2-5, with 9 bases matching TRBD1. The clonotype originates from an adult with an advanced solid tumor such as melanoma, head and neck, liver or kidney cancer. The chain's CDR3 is CASSLRDRAETQYF. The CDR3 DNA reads TGTGCCAGCAGCTTGAGGGACAGGGCTGAGACCCAGTACTTC.